The clone carrying this T cell receptor (beta chain) is a singleton in its sample. No antigen is known for it. Unique molecular identifiers featured in each of the TCR beta cDNA libraries. MiXCR, run by TCRdb on the PCR reads, gives a single entry per CDR3 protein. The sample consists of hundreds of thousands of distinct CDR3 sequences, 55% to 60% of them appearing once. These data come from a study of post-analysis software for immune sequencing data. The CDR3 length is 14 residues. Per the germline V gene, CDR1 is SGHTA and CDR2 is FQGTGA. The V gene end was trimmed by 3 bases and the J gene end by 4 bases; junction bases not matched to a gene: 2. Findings and limits, study-wide: Controls showed lower frequencies than patients for five TRBV segments, and TRBV5-6, TRBV5-1 and TRBV20-1 were among these. Among multiple sclerosis patients, normalized Chao1 diversity was significantly below that of controls.

The chain combines TRBV7-3 with TRBJ2-5; TRBD2 agrees at 10 bases. Sequencing was performed on blood. This TCR was recovered from a girl aged 2 to 9 with multiple sclerosis. The CDR3 DNA sequence: TGTGCCAGCAGCTTTACTAGCGGGGCAGAGACCCAGTACTTC. This encodes CASSFTSGAETQYF.